This T cell receptor beta chain is drawn from a study of T cells after yellow fever vaccination (dated by TCRdb to about 2019). For context, the study as a whole: Libraries from fractions with low cell numbers were prepared with the SMART-Seq v4 Ultra Low Input RNA kit. Bulk TCR alpha and beta repertoires were sequenced longitudinally to track T-cell clones before and after primary and booster YFV17D yellow fever vaccination. The cohort comprised two healthy male donors, one aged 18 to 29 and one aged 30 to 40 years. Blood was drawn at multiple timepoints before and after primary and secondary immunization, with bulk PBMC replicates and cell subsets isolated.

This sample's treatment or condition label indicates: live attenuated yellow fever vaccine strain. PBMCs were isolated from peripheral blood using a standard Ficoll-Paque protocol. Dynabeads CD4 and CD8 positive selection kits were used to isolate CD4 and CD8 T-cell fractions. RNA was extracted with TriZol from bulk PBMCs, CD4 and CD8 fractions, and dextramer-positive and dextramer-negative fractions. The study at large found these results: A small fraction of clonotypes showed up in both the CD4 and CD8 compartments, probably as a result of convergent recombination. Computational filtering was required because FACS-sorted repertoires could contain abundant contaminating clonotypes from the bulk population. Only a couple of donors were included in the study, so the extent to which the findings can be generalized is limited. Most clones expanded after primary vaccination were re-detected after the booster (just under 97% of CD4 and 80% to 90% of CD8), suggesting broad memory maintenance. Compared with the primary T-cell response, the secondary T-cell response was weaker but faster, peaking on day 5 rather than day 15.

The instrument was an Illumina NovaSeq 6000. Synthesis of TCR cDNA relied on 5'RACE template switching, a step that introduced a universal primer site along with unique molecular identifiers. cDNA synthesis was primed from both the TCR alpha and TCR beta constant segments. Library amplification involved two PCR steps, and the second step added sample barcodes and sequencing adapters. Sequencing of libraries was done on Illumina HiSeq 2500 (2x100 bp) or NovaSeq (2x150 bp). On the study's bioinformatics: MIGEC handled demultiplexing of reads and collapsing into UMI consensus sequences, while MiXCR performed V(D)J alignment. Vaccine-responding clonotypes were identified with edgeR using replicate PBMC samples, with FDR below 0.01 and a log2 fold change above 5 up to day 15 being required. CD4 or CD8 identity was assigned to each bulk clonotype according to whether the clonotype was present at higher abundance in the sequenced CD4 repertoire or the sequenced CD8 repertoire. TCRdb ran its own pipeline on the public reads, namely fastp trimming at Q25 and MiXCR clone calling, and kept in-frame beta chains. Here each entry gathers all rows of one CDR3 protein and keeps the most common genes and DNA. TCRdb assigned the V and J calls; the authors' analysis was not used. The table for this sample lists 100,000 to 150,000 distinct CDR3 sequences; approximately 16% of them were counted only once. The top ten clonotypes cover more than 40% of the sample.

V ends up 11 bases short and J 0 bases short, with an unmatched junction base count of 7. From the cysteine through the phenylalanine, the CDR3 covers 15 amino acids. The only DNA kept is the CDR3, 45 bases in frame from the first base. A note on this clonotype: No cognate antigen has been identified for it. Within one base of it there is no much larger clone, and no base qualities were kept.

The V gene is TRBV12-3 or TRBV12-4 and the J gene is TRBJ2-2, and TRBD2 aligns with 9 junction nucleotides. Sequences were derived from CD8+ T cells sorted from PBMCs, sampled 5 days after the yellow fever booster vaccination. The TCR originated in a man aged 18 to 29 who received the YFV17D yellow fever vaccine. The CDR3 here reads CAGRSGGSNTGELFF. The nucleotides are TGTGCCGGCCGAAGCGGGGGGTCGAACACCGGGGAGCTGTTTTTT.